What follows describes a single TCR beta chain. This sample was included in a study of blood T cell repertoires in COVID-19. Sequenced by immunoSEQ multiplex PCR; TCRdb stores in-frame clones only, minus some. This table holds about 110,000 clones, approximately 85% found once. CDR1 and CDR2 (germline): ENHRY, SYGVKD. The V gene lost 3 bases and the J gene lost 2 bases, with 14 bases spanning the gap. The CDR3 covers 15 residues. Input material: peripheral blood. The sequence was collected from a man aged 35-49 years with acute or convalescent COVID-19. The V and J genes are TRBV10-3 and TRBJ2-7, with D perhaps TRBD1 (6 bases). The CDR3, as DNA: TGTGCCATCAGTGATAGTTGGACAGACACCTACGAGCAGTACTTC. Encoded protein: CAISDSWTDTYEQYF.